A selection of T cell receptor beta chains follows, all from one sample in a study of blood T cell repertoires in COVID-19. TCRdb keeps only in-frame clones here, not all; method: immunoSEQ multiplex PCR. The repertoire holds roughly 120,000 clones, with roughly 81% as singletons. What was sequenced was peripheral blood. The receptor set was obtained from a man aged 35-49 years with acute or convalescent COVID-19. Each CDR3 is given with its conserved first and last residue. The order of the fields is J gene, V gene, CDR3 protein.

TRBJ1-2 | TRBV2 | CASNLQGTNYGYTF
TRBJ1-1 | TRBV5-1 | CASSRKDSSNTEAFF
TRBJ2-7 | TRBV6-5 | CASKTGWSSYEQYF
TRBJ2-2 | TRBV28 | CASSGPFSGRGAGELFF
TRBJ2-3 | TRBV9 | CASSLDREGTQYF
TRBJ1-1 | TRBV2 | CASSRQPPGAFF
TRBJ1-5 | TRBV19 | CASSTTGTDQPQHF
TRBJ1-5 | TRBV5-6 | CASSYRDRVSEPQHF
TRBJ2-1 | TRBV7-2 | CASSPPRGDLREQFF
TRBJ1-1 | TRBV19 | CASSEGSGGRIEAFF
TRBJ1-1 | TRBV7-6 | CASSQSRDVTEAFF
TRBJ2-5 | TRBV6-5 | CASSYAGSRFQETQYF
TRBJ1-6 | TRBV7-6 | CASSLGSTGVNSPLHF
TRBJ2-3 | TRBV4-2 | CASSPSGGSDTQYF
TRBJ1-1 | TRBV15 | CATSRPPRPEAFF
TRBJ2-1 | TRBV11-3 | CASSFGLLNEQFF
TRBJ1-5 | TRBV28 | CASSSSTGANQPQHF
TRBJ2-7 | TRBV3-1/TRBV3-2 | CASSPFSTGTYEQYF
TRBJ1-6 | TRBV6-4 | CASSERTGFGSPLHF
TRBJ2-7 | TRBV19 | CARERDLSYEQYF